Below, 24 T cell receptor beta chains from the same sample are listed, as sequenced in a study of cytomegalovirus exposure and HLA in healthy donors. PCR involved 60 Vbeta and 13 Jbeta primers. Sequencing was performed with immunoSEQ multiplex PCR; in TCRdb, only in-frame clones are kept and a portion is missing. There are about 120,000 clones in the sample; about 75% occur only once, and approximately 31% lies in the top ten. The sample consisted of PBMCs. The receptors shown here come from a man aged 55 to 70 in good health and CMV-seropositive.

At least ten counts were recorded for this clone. Here the CDR3 DNA reads TGTGCCAGCAGTGAACACGGGACAGGGTTGGATGGCTACACCTTC. Protein product: CASSEHGTGLDGYTF. V and J are TRBV25-1 and TRBJ1-2; 9 bases line up with TRBD1. This CDR3 has 15 amino acids. Germline loops: CDR1 MGHDK, CDR2 SYGVNS. V dropped 2 bases and J dropped 6; count of bases not matched to a gene: 7.

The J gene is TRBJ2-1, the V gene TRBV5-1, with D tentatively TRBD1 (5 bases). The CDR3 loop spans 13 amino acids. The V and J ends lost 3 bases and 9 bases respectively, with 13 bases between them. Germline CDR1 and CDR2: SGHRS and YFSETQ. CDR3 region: CASSWTLGCEQFF. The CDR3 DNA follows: TGCGCCAGCAGCTGGACATTGGGCTGTGAGCAGTTCTTC.

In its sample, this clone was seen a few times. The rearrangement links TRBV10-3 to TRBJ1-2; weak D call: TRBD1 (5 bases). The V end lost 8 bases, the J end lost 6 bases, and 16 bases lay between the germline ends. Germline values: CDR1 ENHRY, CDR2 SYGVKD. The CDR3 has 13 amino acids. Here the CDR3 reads CAIRITGGHGYTF. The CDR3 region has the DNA TGTGCCATCCGGATTACAGGCGGACATGGCTACACCTTC.

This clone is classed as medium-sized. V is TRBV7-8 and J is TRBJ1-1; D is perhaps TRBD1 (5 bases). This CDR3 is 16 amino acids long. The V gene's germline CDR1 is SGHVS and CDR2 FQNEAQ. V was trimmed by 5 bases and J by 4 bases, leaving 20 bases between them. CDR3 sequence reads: CASSPRSGGMGTEAFF. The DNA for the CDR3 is TGTGCCAGCAGCCCCCGATCGGGGGGTATGGGCACTGAAGCTTTCTTT.

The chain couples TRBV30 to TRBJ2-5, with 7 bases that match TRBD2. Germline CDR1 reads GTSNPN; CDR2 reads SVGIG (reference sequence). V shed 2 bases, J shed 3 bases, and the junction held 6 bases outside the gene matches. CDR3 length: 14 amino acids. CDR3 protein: CAWSLTSLEETQYF. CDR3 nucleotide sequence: TGTGCCTGGAGTTTGACTAGCTTGGAAGAGACCCAGTACTTC.

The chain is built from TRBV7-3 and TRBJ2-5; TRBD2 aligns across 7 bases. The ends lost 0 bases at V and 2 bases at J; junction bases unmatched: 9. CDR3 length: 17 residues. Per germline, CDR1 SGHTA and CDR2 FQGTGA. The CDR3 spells CASSLTLIAGGQETQYF. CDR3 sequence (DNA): TGTGCCAGCAGCTTAACGTTGATAGCGGGTGGTCAAGAGACCCAGTACTTC.

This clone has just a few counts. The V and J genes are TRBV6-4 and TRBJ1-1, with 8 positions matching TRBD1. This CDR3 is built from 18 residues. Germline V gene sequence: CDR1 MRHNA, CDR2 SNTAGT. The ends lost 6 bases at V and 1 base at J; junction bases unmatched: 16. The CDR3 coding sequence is TGTGCCAGCAGACCAACGGGGACAGGATTGGGGACGAACACTGAAGCTTTCTTT. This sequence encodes CASRPTGTGLGTNTEAFF.

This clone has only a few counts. The chain's CDR3 is CASSKTGVTGNQPQHF. The CDR3 bases are TGTGCCAGTAGCAAAACCGGTGTTACGGGCAATCAGCCCCAGCATTTT. The genes are TRBV19 and TRBJ1-5; D is ambiguous. This CDR3 has 16 amino acids. Germline V gene data show CDR1 as LNHDA and CDR2 as SQIVND (reference sequence). V was cut by 6 bases and J by 2 bases, with 17 bases left in between.

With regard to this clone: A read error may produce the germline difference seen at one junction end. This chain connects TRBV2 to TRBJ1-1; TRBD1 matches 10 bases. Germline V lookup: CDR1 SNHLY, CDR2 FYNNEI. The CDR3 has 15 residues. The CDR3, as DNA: TGTGCCAGCACTAGACAGGGGGCCTTGAACACTGGAGCTTTCTTT. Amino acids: CASTRQGALNTGAFF.

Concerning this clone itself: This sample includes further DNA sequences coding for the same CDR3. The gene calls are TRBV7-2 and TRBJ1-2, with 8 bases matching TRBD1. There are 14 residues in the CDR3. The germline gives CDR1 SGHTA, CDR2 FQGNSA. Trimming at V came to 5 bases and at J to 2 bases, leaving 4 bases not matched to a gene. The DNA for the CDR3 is TGTGCCAGCAGCGAGTGGACAGGGAACTATGGCTACACCTTC. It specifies CASSEWTGNYGYTF. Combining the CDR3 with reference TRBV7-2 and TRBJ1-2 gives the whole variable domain GAGVSQSPSNKVTEKGKDVELRCDPISGHTALYWYRQSLGQGLEFLIYFQGNSAPDKSGLPSDRFSAERTGGSVSTLTIQRTQQEDSAVYLCASSEWTGNYGYTFGSGTRLTVV.

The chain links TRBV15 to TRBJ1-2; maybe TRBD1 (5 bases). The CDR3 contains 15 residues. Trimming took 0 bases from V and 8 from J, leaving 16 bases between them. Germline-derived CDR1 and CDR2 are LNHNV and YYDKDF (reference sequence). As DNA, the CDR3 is TGTGCCACCAGCAGAGAGGGGGGTCGACCGGGAGGCTACACCTTC. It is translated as CATSREGGRPGGYTF. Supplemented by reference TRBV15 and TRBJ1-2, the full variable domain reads DAMVIQNPRYQVTQFGKPVTLSCSQTLNHNVMYWYQQKSSQAPKLLFHYYDKDFNNEADTPDNFQSRRPNTSFCFLDIRSPGLGDTAMYLCATSREGGRPGGYTFGSGTRLTVV.

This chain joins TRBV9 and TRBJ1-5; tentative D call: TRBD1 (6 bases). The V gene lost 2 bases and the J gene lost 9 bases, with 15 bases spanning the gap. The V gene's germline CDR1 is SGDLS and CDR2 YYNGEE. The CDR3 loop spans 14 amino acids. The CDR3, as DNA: TGTGCCAGCAGCGTCGATTCGACAGGAGGGCCCCAGCATTTT. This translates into CASSVDSTGGPQHF.

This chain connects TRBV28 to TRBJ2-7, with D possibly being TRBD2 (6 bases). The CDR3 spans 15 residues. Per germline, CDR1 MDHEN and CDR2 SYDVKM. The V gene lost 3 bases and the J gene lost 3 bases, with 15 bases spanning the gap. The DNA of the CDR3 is TGTGCCAGCAGTTTGGGCGGGGCGGAGGGCTACGAGCAGTACTTC. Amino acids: CASSLGGAEGYEQYF.

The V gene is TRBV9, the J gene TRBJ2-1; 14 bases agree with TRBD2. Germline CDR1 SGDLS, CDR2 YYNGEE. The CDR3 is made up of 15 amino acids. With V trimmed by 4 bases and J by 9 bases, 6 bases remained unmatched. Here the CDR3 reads CASSPRTSGGSEQFF. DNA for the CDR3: TGTGCCAGCAGCCCCCGGACTAGCGGGGGGAGTGAGCAGTTCTTC.

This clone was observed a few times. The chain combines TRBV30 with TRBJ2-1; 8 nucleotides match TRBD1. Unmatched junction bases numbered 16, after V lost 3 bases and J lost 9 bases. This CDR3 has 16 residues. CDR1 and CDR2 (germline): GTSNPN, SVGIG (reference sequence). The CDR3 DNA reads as TGTGCCTGGAGCGGACGGTTTGGACAGGGCCTCGGTGAGCAGTTCTTC. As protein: CAWSGRFGQGLGEQFF.

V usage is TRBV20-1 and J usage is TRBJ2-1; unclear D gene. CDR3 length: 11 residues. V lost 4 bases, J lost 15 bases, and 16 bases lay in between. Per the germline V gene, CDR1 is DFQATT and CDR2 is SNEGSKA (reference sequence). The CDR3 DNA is TGCAGTGCTATGTGGATTAGCTTTTTGTTCTTC. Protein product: CSAMWISFLFF.

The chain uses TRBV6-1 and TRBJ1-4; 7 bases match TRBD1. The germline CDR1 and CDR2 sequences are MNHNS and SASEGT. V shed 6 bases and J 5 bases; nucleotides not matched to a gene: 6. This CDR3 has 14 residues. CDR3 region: CASSSGGANEKLFF. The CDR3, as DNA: TGTGCCAGCAGCTCAGGGGGTGCAAATGAAAAACTGTTTTTT.

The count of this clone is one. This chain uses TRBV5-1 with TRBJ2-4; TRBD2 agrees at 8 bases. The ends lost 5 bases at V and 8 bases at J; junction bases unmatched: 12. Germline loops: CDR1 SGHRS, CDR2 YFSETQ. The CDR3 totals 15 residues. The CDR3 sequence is CASRPLLAAGDIQYF. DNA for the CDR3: TGCGCCAGCAGACCCCTACTAGCGGCCGGGGACATTCAGTACTTC.

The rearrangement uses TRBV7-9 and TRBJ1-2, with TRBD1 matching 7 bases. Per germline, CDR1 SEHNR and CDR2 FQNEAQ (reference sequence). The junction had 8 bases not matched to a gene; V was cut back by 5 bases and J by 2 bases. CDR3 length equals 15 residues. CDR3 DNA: TGTGCCAGCAGCACGACAGGGACAGCCAACTATGGCTACACCTTC. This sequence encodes CASSTTGTANYGYTF.

The CDR3 coding sequence is TGTGCCCGAAACGGGACTCCGGGAAACATTCAGTACTTC. It yields the protein CARNGTPGNIQYF. This rearrangement joins TRBV21-1 to TRBJ2-4; the D segment call TRBD2 is taken from the table without a DNA check. TRBV21-1 is classified as a pseudogene. The length of the CDR3 is 13 residues.

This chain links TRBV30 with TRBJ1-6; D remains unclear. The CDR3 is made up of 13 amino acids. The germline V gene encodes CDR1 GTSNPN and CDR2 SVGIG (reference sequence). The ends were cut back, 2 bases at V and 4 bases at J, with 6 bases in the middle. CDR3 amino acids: CAWSLSYNSPLHF. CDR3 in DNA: TGTGCCTGGAGTTTGAGTTATAATTCACCCCTCCACTTT.

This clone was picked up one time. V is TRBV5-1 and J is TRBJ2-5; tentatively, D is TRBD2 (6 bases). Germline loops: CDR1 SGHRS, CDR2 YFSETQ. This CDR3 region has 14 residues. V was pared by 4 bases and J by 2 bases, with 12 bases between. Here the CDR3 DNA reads TGCGCCAGCAGCGCGGGGACGGAGCAAGAGACCCAGTACTTC. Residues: CASSAGTEQETQYF.

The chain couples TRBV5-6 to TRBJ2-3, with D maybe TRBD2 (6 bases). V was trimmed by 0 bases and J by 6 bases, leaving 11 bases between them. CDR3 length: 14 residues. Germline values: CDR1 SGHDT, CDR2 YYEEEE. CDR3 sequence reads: CASSLARGGDTQYF. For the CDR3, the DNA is TGTGCCAGCAGCTTGGCCCGTGGGGGGGATACGCAGTATTTT. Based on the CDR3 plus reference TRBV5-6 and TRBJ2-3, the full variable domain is DAGVTQSPTHLIKTRGQQVTLRCSPKSGHDTVSWYQQALGQGPQFIFQYYEEEERQRGNFPDRFSGHQFPNYSSELNVNALLLGDSALYLCASSLARGGDTQYFGPGTRLTVL.

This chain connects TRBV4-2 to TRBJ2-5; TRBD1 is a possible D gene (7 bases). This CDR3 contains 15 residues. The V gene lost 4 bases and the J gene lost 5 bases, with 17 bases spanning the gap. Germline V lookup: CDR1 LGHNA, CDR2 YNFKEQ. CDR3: CASSRGGDSGETQYF. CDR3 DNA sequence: TGTGCCAGCAGCCGAGGCGGGGACAGCGGGGAGACCCAGTACTTC.